This T cell receptor (beta chain) was captured in a study of blood T cell repertoires in COVID-19. Clones were read by immunoSEQ multiplex PCR, and TCRdb kept only the in-frame ones, dropping some. Among roughly 230,000 clones, approximately 88% were seen once, and the ten largest hold 27%. The CDR3 contains 16 residues. V lost 1 base, J lost 3 bases, and 7 bases stayed unmatched. Germline V gene sequence: CDR1 SEHNR, CDR2 FQNEAQ (reference sequence). V gene TRBV7-9 combines with J gene TRBJ2-3; TRBD2 matches at 7 bases. The TCR comes from a man aged 35-49 years with acute or convalescent COVID-19. Sequencing was done on a sample of peripheral blood. In DNA form, the CDR3 reads TGTGCCAGCAGCTTAGGGGCCAGCGGGATTACAGATACGCAGTATTTT. Protein: CASSLGASGITDTQYF.